This entry concerns a single T cell receptor beta chain. Its matching antigen is unknown. Adult donors, all healthy and HIV-negative, had no recent acute infections or vaccinations. Memory CD4+ cells were the fraction left after CD45RA+ naive selection. The sample belongs to a study of shared clonotypes between healthy human individuals. Study-level points and caveats: The study found about 5% of naive CD4 clonotypes shared across a handful of donors. Larger richness was generally estimated for naive than memory subsets.

V dropped 7 bases and J dropped 5 bases, with 15 bases sitting between them. Germline CDR1 SNHLY, CDR2 FYNNEI. The CDR3 extends over 13 amino acids. Here immunoSEQ multiplex PCR was the method, and the copy in TCRdb shows in-frame clones only, minus some. The data show roughly 2.5 million clones, just over 90% seen once. This chain uses TRBV2 with TRBJ2-7; no clear D gene. This TCR came from a young man in good health. Sequencing used naive CD4+ T cells sorted from blood. The subset: CD45RA+ positively selected. CDR3: CASTINRGNEQYF. Here the CDR3 DNA reads TGTGCCAGCACCATCAACCGAGGCAACGAGCAGTACTTC.